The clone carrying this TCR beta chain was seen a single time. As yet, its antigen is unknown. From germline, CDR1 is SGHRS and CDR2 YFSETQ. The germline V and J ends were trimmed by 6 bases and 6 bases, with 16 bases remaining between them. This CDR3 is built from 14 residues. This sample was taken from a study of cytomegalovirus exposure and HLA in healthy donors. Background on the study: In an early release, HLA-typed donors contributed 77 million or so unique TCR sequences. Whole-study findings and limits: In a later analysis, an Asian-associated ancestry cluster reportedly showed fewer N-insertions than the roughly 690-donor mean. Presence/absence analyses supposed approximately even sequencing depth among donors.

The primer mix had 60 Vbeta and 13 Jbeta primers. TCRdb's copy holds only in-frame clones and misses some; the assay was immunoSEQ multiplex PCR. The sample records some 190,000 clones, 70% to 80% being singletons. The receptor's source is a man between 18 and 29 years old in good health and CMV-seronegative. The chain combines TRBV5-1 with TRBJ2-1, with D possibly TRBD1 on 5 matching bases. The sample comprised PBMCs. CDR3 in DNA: TGCGCCAGCACCAGGGATAACAGTGGCAATGAGCAGTTCTTC. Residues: CASTRDNSGNEQFF. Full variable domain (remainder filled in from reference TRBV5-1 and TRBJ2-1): KAGVTQTPRYLIKTRGQQVTLSCSPISGHRSVSWYQQTPGQGLQFLFEYFSETQRNKGNFPGRFSGRQFSNSRSEMNVSTLELGDSALYLCASTRDNSGNEQFFGPGTRLTVL.